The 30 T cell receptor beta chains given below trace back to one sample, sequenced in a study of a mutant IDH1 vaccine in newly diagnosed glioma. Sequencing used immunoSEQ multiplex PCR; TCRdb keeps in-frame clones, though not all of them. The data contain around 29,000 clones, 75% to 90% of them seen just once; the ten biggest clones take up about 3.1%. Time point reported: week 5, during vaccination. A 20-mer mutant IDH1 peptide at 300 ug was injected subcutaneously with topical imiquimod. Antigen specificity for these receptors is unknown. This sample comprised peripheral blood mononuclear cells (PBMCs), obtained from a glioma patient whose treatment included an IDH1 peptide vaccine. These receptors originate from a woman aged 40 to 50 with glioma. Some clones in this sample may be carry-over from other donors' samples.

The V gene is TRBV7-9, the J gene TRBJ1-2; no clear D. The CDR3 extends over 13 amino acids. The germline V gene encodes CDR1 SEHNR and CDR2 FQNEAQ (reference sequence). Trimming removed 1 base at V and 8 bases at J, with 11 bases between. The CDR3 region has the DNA TGTGCCAGCAGCTTAGGGGGAAACTCGGGCTACACCTTC. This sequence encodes CASSLGGNSGYTF.

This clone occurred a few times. CDR3 in DNA: TGTGCCAGCAGCGTAGGGACAGGGGGGAATCAGCCCCAGCATTTT. It codes for CASSVGTGGNQPQHF. This chain links TRBV9 with TRBJ1-5, with 10 positions matching TRBD1. The CDR3 has 15 residues. V gave up 0 bases and J gave up 4 bases; unmatched junction bases: 1. CDR1 SGDLS and CDR2 YYNGEE come from the germline V gene.

The CDR3 DNA follows: TGTGCCAGCTCACCACAGACAGAGACCCAGTACTTC. Its translation is CASSPQTETQYF. This rearrangement joins TRBV18 to TRBJ2-5; no clear D. The CDR3 totals 12 residues. V was trimmed by 1 base and J by 4 bases, leaving 4 bases between them. The germline V gene encodes CDR1 KGHSH and CDR2 LQKENI.

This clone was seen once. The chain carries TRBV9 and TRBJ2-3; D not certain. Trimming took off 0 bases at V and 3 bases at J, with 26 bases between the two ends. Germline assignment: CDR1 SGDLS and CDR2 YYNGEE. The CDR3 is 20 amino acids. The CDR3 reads CASSVDPRSPNVEGTDTQYF. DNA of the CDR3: TGTGCCAGCAGCGTAGATCCGAGATCCCCGAACGTAGAAGGAACAGATACGCAGTATTTT.

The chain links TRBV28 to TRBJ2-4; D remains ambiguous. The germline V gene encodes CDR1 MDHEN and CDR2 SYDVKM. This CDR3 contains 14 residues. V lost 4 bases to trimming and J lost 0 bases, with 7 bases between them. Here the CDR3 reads CASSSGLAKNIQYF. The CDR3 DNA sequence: TGTGCCAGCAGTTCCGGGCTAGCCAAAAACATTCAGTACTTC.

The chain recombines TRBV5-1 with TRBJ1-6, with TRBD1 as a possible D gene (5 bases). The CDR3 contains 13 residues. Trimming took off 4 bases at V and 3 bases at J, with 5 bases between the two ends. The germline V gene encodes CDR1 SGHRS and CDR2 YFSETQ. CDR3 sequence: CASSDSYNSPLHF. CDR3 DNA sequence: TGCGCCAGCAGCGACAGCTATAATTCACCCCTCCACTTT.

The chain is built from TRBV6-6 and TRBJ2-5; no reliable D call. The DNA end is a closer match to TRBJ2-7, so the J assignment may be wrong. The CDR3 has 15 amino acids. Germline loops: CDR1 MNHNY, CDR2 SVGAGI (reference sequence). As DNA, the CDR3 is TGTGCCAGCAGTTACTCGGGCGCACCCACCTACGAGCAGTACTTC. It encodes CASSYSGAPTYEQYF.

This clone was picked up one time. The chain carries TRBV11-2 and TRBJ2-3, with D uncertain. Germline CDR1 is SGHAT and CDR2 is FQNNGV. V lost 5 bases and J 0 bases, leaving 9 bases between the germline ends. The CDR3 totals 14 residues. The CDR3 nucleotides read TGTGCCAGCAGCCCGCAACCCAGCACAGATACGCAGTATTTT. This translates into CASSPQPSTDTQYF.

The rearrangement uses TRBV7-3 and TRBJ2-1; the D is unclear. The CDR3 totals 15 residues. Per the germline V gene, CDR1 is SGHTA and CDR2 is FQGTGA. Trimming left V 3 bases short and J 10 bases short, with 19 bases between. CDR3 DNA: TGTGCCAGCAGCTTCGCCGGGCCTCCCAAAGGGGAGCAGTTCTTC. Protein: CASSFAGPPKGEQFF.

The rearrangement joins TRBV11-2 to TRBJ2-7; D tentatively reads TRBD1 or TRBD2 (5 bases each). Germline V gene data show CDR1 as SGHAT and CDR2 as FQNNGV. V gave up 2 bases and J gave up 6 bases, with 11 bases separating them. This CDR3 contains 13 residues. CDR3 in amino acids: CASSLMGPAEQYF. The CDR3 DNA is TGTGCCAGCAGCTTAATGGGACCAGCCGAGCAGTACTTC.

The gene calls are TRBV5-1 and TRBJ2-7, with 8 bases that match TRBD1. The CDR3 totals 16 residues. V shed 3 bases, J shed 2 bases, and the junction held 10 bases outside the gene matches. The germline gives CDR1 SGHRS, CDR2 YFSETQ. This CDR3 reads CASSSGGLAFTYEQYF. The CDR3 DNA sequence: TGCGCCAGCAGCTCAGGGGGCCTAGCGTTCACCTACGAGCAGTACTTC.

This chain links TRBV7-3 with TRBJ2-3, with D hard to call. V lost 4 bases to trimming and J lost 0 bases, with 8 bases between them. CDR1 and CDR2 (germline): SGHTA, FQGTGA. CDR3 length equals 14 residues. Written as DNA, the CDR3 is TGTGCCAGCAGCTCCGTAGCTAGCACAGATACGCAGTATTTT. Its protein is CASSSVASTDTQYF.

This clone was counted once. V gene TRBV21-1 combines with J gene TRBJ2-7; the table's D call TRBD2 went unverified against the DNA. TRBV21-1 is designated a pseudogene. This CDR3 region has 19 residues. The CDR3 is CASSLSDPGLAGGPHEQYF. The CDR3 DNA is TGTGCCAGCAGCCTCTCCGACCCGGGACTAGCGGGAGGGCCCCACGAGCAGTACTTC.

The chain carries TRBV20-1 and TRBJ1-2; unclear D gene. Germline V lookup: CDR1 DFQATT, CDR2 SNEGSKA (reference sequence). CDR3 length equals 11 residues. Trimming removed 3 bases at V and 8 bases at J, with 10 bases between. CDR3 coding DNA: TGCAGTGCTAGGGGCAGGCGGGGCTACACCTTC. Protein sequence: CSARGRRGYTF.

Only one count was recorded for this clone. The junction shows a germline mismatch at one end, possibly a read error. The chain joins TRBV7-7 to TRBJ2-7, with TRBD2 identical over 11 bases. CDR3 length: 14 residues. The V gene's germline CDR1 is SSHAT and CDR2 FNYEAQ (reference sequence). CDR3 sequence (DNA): TGTGCTAGCAGCCCCGGACTAGCGGGCTACGAGCAGTACTTC. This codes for CASSPGLAGYEQYF.

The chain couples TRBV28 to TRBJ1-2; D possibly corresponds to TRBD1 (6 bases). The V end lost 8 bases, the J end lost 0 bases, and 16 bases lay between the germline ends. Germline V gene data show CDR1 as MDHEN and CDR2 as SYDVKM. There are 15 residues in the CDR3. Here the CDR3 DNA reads TGTGCCAGCTATGGGGCAGGGGCAGCTAACTATGGCTACACCTTC. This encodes CASYGAGAANYGYTF.

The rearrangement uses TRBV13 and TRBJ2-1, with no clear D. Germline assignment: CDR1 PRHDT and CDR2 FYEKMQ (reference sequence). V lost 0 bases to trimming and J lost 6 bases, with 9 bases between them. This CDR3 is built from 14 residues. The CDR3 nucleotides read TGTGCCAGCAGCTTAGGCGGAACCGTCAATGAGCAGTTCTTC. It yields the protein CASSLGGTVNEQFF.

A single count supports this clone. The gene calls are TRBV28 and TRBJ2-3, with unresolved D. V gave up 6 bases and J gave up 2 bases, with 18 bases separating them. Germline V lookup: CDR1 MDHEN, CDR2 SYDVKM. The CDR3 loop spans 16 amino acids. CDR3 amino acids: CASSPRAVIPTDTQYF. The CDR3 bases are TGTGCCAGCAGCCCCCGGGCCGTCATCCCCACAGATACGCAGTATTTT.

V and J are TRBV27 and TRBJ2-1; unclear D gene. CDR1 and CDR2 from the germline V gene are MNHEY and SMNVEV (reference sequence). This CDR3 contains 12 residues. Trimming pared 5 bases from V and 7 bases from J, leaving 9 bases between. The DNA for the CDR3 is TGTGCCAGCAGTGGTGGGGTAAATGAGCAGTTCTTC. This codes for CASSGGVNEQFF.

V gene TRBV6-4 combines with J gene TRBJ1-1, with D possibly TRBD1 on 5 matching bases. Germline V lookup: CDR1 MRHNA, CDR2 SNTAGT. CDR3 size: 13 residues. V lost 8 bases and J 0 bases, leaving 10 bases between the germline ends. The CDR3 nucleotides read TGTGCCAGCCGCCTGACAGTGAACACTGAAGCTTTCTTT. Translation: CASRLTVNTEAFF.

CDR3 in DNA: TGTGCCAGTAGTATCGGGGGGACCTTAAGAGGCAATTTTGAGCAGTTCTTC. This encodes CASSIGGTLRGNFEQFF. The J gene is TRBJ2-1, the V gene TRBV19; TRBD2 matches at 7 bases. The V gene's germline CDR1 is LNHDA and CDR2 SQIVND (reference sequence). This CDR3 is 17 amino acids long. J was trimmed by 9 bases and V by 3 bases; bases with no gene match: 17.

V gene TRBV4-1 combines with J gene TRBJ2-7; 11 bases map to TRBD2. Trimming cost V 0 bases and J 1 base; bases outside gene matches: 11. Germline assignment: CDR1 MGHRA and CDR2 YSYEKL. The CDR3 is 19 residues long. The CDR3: CASSQDKSSGRLHSYEQYF. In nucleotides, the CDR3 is TGCGCCAGCAGCCAAGATAAGTCTAGCGGGAGGCTTCATTCCTACGAGCAGTACTTC.

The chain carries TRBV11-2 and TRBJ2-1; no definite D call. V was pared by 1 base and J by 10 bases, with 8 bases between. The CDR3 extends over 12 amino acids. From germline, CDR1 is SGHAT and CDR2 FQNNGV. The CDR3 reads CASSLALGEQFF. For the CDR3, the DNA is TGTGCCAGCAGCTTAGCGCTGGGAGAGCAGTTCTTC.

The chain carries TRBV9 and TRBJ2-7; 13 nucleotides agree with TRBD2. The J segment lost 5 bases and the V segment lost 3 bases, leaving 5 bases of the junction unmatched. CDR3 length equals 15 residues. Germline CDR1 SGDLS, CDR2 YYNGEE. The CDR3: CASSGRGLAGNEQYF. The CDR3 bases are TGTGCCAGCAGCGGAAGGGGACTAGCGGGAAACGAGCAGTACTTC.

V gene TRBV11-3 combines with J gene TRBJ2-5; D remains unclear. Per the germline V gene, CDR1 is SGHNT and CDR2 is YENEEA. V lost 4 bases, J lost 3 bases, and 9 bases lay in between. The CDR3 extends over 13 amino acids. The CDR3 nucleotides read TGTGCCAGCAGCTCCCGGGCGGAAGAGACCCAGTACTTC. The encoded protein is CASSSRAEETQYF.

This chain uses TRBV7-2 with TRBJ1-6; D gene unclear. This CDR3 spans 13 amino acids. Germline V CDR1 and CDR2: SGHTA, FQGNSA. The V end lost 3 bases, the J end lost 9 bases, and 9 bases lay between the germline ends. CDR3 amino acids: CASSLEWGSPLHF. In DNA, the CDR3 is TGTGCCAGCAGCTTGGAGTGGGGTTCACCCCTCCACTTT.

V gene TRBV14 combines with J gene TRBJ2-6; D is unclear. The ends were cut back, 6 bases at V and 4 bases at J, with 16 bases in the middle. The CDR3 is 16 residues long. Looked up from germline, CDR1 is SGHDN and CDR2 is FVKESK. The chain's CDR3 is CASSPLYFPGANVLTF. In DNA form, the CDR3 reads TGTGCCAGCAGTCCCCTCTACTTTCCCGGGGCCAACGTCCTGACTTTC.

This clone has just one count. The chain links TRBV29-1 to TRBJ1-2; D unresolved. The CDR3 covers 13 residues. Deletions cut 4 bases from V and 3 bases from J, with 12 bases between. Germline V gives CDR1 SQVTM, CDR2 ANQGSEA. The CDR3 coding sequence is TGCAGCGTTGGTAGGGTTAAGGACTATGGCTACACCTTC. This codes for CSVGRVKDYGYTF. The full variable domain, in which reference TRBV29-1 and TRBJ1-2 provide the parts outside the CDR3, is SAVISQKPSRDICQRGTSLTIQCQVDSQVTMMFWYRQQPGQSLTLIATANQGSEATYESGFVIDKFPISRPNLTFSTLTVSNMSPEDSSIYLCSVGRVKDYGYTFGSGTRLTVV.

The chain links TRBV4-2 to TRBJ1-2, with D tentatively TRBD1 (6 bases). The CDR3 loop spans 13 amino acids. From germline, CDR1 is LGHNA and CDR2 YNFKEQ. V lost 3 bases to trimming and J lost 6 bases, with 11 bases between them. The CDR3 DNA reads TGTGCCAGCAGCCACAGGGGTTTTGATGGCTACACCTTC. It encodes CASSHRGFDGYTF.

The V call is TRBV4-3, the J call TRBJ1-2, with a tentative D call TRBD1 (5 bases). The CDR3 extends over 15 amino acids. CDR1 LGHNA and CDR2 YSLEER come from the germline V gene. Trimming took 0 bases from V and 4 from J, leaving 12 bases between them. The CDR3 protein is CASSQDFTGSYGYTF. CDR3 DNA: TGCGCCAGCAGCCAAGATTTTACAGGTTCCTATGGCTACACCTTC.